This record covers a single TCR beta chain. The target antigen is unknown. This sample is part of a study of beta chain features in type 1 diabetes. General observations from the study: In patients and controls equally, PCR might favor templates that are shorter. TCRB CDR3s were moderately but significantly shorter in Type 1 diabetes patients in all four CD4+ subsets.

Expressed TCRB transcripts were sequenced after all isolated RNA was converted to cDNA. Only in-frame clones appear in the TCRdb table, and some are missing; sequencing was by immunoSEQ multiplex PCR. In the table there are 300,000 to 450,000 clones, less than 20% of which are singletons. By way of CD45RO/CCR7/CD25/CD127/CD95/CD27, the CD4+ regulatory, stem cell-like memory, central memory and naive cells were sorted. In germline, CDR1 is SGHNT, CDR2 YYREEE (reference sequence). Germline trimming cut 4 bases from V and 9 bases from J; bases unmatched to any gene: 10. The CDR3 has 14 amino acids. The receptor comes from a woman in her late teens or twenties in good health. The sample taken for sequencing was naive CD4+ T cells from blood. The rearrangement joins TRBV5-4 to TRBJ1-5; 7 bases match TRBD1. Here the CDR3 reads CASSLGQTSGPQHF. The CDR3 DNA reads as TGTGCCAGCAGCCTGGGACAGACCTCGGGGCCCCAGCATTTT.